Each of the 20 T cell receptor beta chains below was sequenced from the same sample in a study of T cell responses to AZD1222 COVID-19 vaccine. Clones were sequenced by immunoSEQ multiplex PCR, and TCRdb holds only the in-frame ones, with some missing. The sample has almost 55,000 clones; about 81% are singletons. This specimen was peripheral blood, taken on day 0 of AZD1222 vaccination. These receptors were taken from an adult in good health.

The V call is TRBV7-2, the J call TRBJ2-1, with TRBD1 matching over 8 bases. The CDR3 covers 15 residues. The J segment lost 9 bases and the V segment lost 8 bases, leaving 15 bases of the junction unmatched. Germline V gives CDR1 SGHTA, CDR2 FQGNSA. CDR3 nucleotides: TGTGCCAGCCGTCTACACGGACAGGGCATCACTGAGCAGTTCTTC. Residues: CASRLHGQGITEQFF.

This clone was observed a single time. The DNA for the CDR3 is TGCGCCAGCAGCCGTCAGACAACGAACACTGAAGCTTTCTTT. Its translation is CASSRQTTNTEAFF. The chain joins TRBV5-1 to TRBJ1-1; no clear D. V gave up 4 bases and J gave up 1 base, with 11 bases separating them. Germline V CDR1 and CDR2: SGHRS, YFSETQ. The CDR3 loop spans 14 amino acids.

This chain uses TRBV18 with TRBJ2-3, with 11 nucleotides matching TRBD2. This CDR3 comprises 15 residues. CDR1 is KGHSH, CDR2 LQKENI, per germline. V lost 6 bases, J lost 2 bases, and 4 bases stayed unmatched. The CDR3 bases are TGTGCCAGCTCCGTACTAGCGGGGGACACAGATACGCAGTATTTT. Translated, it gives CASSVLAGDTDTQYF.

The chain combines TRBV11-2 with TRBJ1-1, with TRBD1 matching over 10 bases. Germline lookup yields CDR1 SGHAT and CDR2 FQNNGV. V lost 5 bases to trimming and J lost 8 bases; unmatched junction nucleotides: 11. The CDR3 is made up of 15 amino acids. This CDR3 is CASSLRDRGFLEAFF. The DNA for the CDR3 is TGTGCCAGCAGCCTCCGGGACAGGGGATTTCTAGAAGCTTTCTTT.

The CDR3 reads CASSLGEADGAYEQYF. DNA of the CDR3: TGCGCCAGCAGCTTGGGGGAGGCAGACGGGGCCTACGAGCAGTACTTC. V is TRBV5-1 and J is TRBJ2-7; tentatively, D is TRBD2 (6 bases). The CDR3 loop spans 16 amino acids. CDR1 is SGHRS, CDR2 YFSETQ, per germline. V was shortened by 0 bases and J by 2 bases, with 15 bases between the two germline ends.

The chain couples TRBV6-5 to TRBJ1-1, with D possibly TRBD1 on 5 matching bases. The germline gives CDR1 MNHEY, CDR2 SVGAGI. The length of the CDR3 is 14 residues. Between the trimmed V and J ends, which lost 6 bases and 1 base, there was a span of 12 bases. The CDR3 region has the DNA TGTGCCAGCAGAGATACCGGGGGGAACACTGAAGCTTTCTTT. It translates to CASRDTGGNTEAFF.

The CDR3 DNA sequence: TGTGCCAGCAAAGTAGGCCAAACTAGCACAGATACGCAGTATTTT. Translated, it gives CASKVGQTSTDTQYF. This chain links TRBV2 with TRBJ2-3; D remains ambiguous. Germline V CDR1 and CDR2: SNHLY, FYNNEI. The ends were cut back, 7 bases at V and 0 bases at J, with 14 bases in the middle. CDR3 length equals 15 residues. Full variable domain (rest looked up from reference TRBV2 and TRBJ2-3): EPEVTQTPSHQVTQMGQEVILRCVPISNHLYFYWYRQILGQKVEFLVSFYNNEISEKSEIFDDQFSVERPDGSNFTLKIRSTKLEDSAMYFCASKVGQTSTDTQYFGPGTRLTVL.

V and J are TRBV7-2 and TRBJ1-6; D gene unclear. Trimming took off 1 base at V and 6 bases at J, with 19 bases between the two ends. Germline V gene lookup returns CDR1 SGHTA and CDR2 FQGNSA. This CDR3 has 18 residues. The CDR3 nucleotides are TGTGCCAGCAGCTTAGTGGAAGGGTTGGGTATCGGTAATTCACCCCTCCACTTT. Translation gives CASSLVEGLGIGNSPLHF.

The CDR3 sequence is CASLRDWDRETQYF. The CDR3 coding sequence is TGTGCTAGTTTGCGCGACTGGGACCGAGAGACCCAGTACTTC. V gene TRBV12-5 combines with J gene TRBJ2-5, with D perhaps assigned TRBD1 or TRBD2 (5 bases each). This CDR3 contains 14 residues. The V end lost 8 bases, the J end lost 4 bases, and 17 bases lay between the germline ends. Per the germline V gene, CDR1 is LGHNT and CDR2 is FRNRAP. Full variable domain (rest looked up from reference TRBV12-5 and TRBJ2-5): DARVTQTPRHKVTEMGQEVTMRCQPILGHNTVFWYRQTMMQGLELLAYFRNRAPLDDSGMPKDRFSAEMPDATLATLKIQPSEPRDSAVYFCASLRDWDRETQYFGPGTRLLVL.

The chain combines TRBV19 with TRBJ1-1, with D hard to call. The CDR3 runs to 13 residues. Trimming shortened V by 6 bases and J by 10 bases, and 18 bases separated the two germline ends. Germline V CDR1 and CDR2: LNHDA, SQIVND (reference sequence). The CDR3 DNA reads as TGTGCCAGTAGAATGGCCGCCGGGGAGTCAGCTTTCTTT. This sequence encodes CASRMAAGESAFF. Supplemented by reference TRBV19 and TRBJ1-1, the full variable domain reads DGGITQSPKYLFRKEGQNVTLSCEQNLNHDAMYWYRQDPGQGLRLIYYSQIVNDFQKGDIAEGYSVSREKKESFPLTVTSAQKNPTAFYLCASRMAAGESAFFGQGTRLTVV.

This chain links TRBV29-1 with TRBJ1-3; no clear D gene. The CDR3 totals 13 residues. Trimming removed 4 bases from V and 1 base from J, with 8 bases in between. Germline V gene sequence: CDR1 SQVTM, CDR2 ANQGSEA. DNA of the CDR3: TGCAGCGTTGTGAAGAAGTCTGGAAACACCATATATTTT. Amino acid sequence: CSVVKKSGNTIYF.

This clone was counted a few times. The chain uses TRBV7-8 and TRBJ2-1; TRBD2 aligns across 8 bases. The ends lost 4 bases at V and 7 bases at J; junction bases unmatched: 9. The germline gives CDR1 SGHVS, CDR2 FQNEAQ. The CDR3 totals 15 residues. As DNA, the CDR3 is TGTGCCAGCAGCTCGCCGGGACTAGATTATAATGAGCAGTTCTTC. This sequence encodes CASSSPGLDYNEQFF.

The chain joins TRBV3-1 (or the pseudogene TRBV3-2) to TRBJ2-2, with TRBD1 identical over 8 bases. Germline CDR1 LGHDT, CDR2 YNNKEL (reference sequence). The CDR3 length is 13 residues. V dropped 7 bases and J dropped 6; count of bases not matched to a gene: 4. This chain's CDR3 is CASKVRGPGELFF. CDR3 DNA sequence: TGTGCCAGCAAAGTCAGGGGGCCCGGGGAGCTGTTTTTT.

The V and J genes are TRBV5-1 and TRBJ2-1; the match to TRBD2 covers 13 bases. The germline V gene encodes CDR1 SGHRS and CDR2 YFSETQ. Trimming at V came to 4 bases and at J to 9 bases, leaving 7 bases not matched to a gene. This CDR3 spans 15 amino acids. Here the CDR3 DNA reads TGCGCCAGCAGCCTCGGACTAGCGGGAGCAGGTGAGCAGTTCTTC. It encodes CASSLGLAGAGEQFF.

CDR3 in DNA: TGTGCCAGCAGCCTTCTTCGCGAGCAGTACTTC. Translation: CASSLLREQYF. The chain joins TRBV28 to TRBJ2-7, with unresolved D. Germline values: CDR1 MDHEN, CDR2 SYDVKM. Trimming shortened V by 6 bases and J by 6 bases, and 9 bases separated the two germline ends. The CDR3 loop spans 11 amino acids.

The chain has TRBV28 and TRBJ1-4; D unresolved. Trimming stripped 6 bases from V and 0 bases from J, with 8 bases between. This CDR3 comprises 14 residues. The germline V gene has CDR1 MDHEN and CDR2 SYDVKM. The DNA for the CDR3 is TGTGCCAGCAGCTTGACAACAACTAATGAAAAACTGTTTTTT. Its protein is CASSLTTTNEKLFF.

This clone was observed a single time. This chain connects TRBV12-5 to TRBJ1-1, with D perhaps matching TRBD1 (5 bases). This CDR3 region has 13 residues. Trimming pared 6 bases from V and 1 base from J, leaving 9 bases between. Germline V gene lookup returns CDR1 LGHNT and CDR2 FRNRAP. CDR3 nucleotide sequence: TGTGCTAGTGGGCCCGGGGGGAACACTGAAGCTTTCTTT. Amino acids: CASGPGGNTEAFF.

The CDR3 spells CASSLATDRNTEAFF. The DNA of the CDR3 is TGCGCCAGCAGCTTGGCGACGGACAGGAACACTGAAGCTTTCTTT. The chain combines TRBV5-1 with TRBJ1-1; D is perhaps TRBD1 (6 bases). CDR3 length: 15 amino acids. Per the germline V gene, CDR1 is SGHRS and CDR2 is YFSETQ. Trimming took off 0 bases at V and 1 base at J, with 10 bases between the two ends.

This clone was picked up a small number of times. The chain joins TRBV4-1 to TRBJ2-2, with D unresolved. The CDR3 is made up of 13 amino acids. Germline assignment: CDR1 MGHRA and CDR2 YSYEKL. The ends were cut back, 0 bases at V and 6 bases at J, with 5 bases in the middle. The CDR3 region is CASSQDGAGELFF. CDR3 in DNA: TGCGCCAGCAGCCAAGACGGTGCCGGGGAGCTGTTTTTT.

This clone was recorded only once. The chain is built from TRBV15 and TRBJ1-2; D remains unclear. Germline V gene data show CDR1 as LNHNV and CDR2 as YYDKDF (reference sequence). V was clipped by 0 bases and J by 1 base, with 3 bases between them. This CDR3 is 13 amino acids long. The CDR3 DNA reads TGTGCCACCAGCAGAGACAGTAACTATGGCTACACCTTC. As protein: CATSRDSNYGYTF.